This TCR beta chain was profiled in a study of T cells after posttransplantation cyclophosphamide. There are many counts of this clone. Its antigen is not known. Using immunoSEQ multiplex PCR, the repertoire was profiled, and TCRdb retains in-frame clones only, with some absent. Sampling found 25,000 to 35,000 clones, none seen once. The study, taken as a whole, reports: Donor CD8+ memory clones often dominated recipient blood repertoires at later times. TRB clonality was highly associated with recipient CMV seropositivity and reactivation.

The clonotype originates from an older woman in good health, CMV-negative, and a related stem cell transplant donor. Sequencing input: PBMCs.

The chain's CDR3 is CASSITRRGQAFF. The CDR3, as DNA: TGTGCCAGCAGTATAACCAGAAGGGGGCAAGCTTTCTTT. The gene calls are TRBV2 and TRBJ1-1; 7 bases agree with TRBD1. The CDR3 has 13 residues. In germline, CDR1 is SNHLY, CDR2 FYNNEI. The V and J ends lost 5 bases and 9 bases, in that order; junction bases with no gene match: 9.